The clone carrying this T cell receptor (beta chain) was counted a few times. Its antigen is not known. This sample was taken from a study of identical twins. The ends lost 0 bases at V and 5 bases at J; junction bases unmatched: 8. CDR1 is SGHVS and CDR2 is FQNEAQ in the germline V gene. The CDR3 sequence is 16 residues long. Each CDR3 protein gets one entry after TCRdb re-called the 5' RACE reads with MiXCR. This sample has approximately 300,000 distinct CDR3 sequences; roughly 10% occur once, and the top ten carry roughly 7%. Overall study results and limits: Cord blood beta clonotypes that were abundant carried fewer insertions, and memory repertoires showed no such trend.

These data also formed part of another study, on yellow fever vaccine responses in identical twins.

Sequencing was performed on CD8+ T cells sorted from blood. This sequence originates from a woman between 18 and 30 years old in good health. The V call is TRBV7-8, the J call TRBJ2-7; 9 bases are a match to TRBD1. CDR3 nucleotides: TGTGCCAGCAGCTTAGCGGGGACAGGGATTCCTAACGAGCAGTACTTC. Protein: CASSLAGTGIPNEQYF.